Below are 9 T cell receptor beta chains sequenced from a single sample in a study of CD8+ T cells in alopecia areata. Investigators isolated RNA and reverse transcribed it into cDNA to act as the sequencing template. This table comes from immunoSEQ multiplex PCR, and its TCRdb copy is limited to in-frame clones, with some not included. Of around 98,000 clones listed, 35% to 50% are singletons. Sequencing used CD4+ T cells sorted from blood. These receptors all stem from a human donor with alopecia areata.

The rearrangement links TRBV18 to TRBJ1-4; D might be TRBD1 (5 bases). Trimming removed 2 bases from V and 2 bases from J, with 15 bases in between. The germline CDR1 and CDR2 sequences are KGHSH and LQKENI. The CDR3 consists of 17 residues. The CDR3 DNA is TGTGCCAGCTCACCAGGAACAGCTAAGGGGACTAATGAAAAACTGTTTTTT. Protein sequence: CASSPGTAKGTNEKLFF. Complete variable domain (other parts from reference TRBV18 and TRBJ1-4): NAGVMQNPRHLVRRRGQEARLRCSPMKGHSHVYWYRQLPEEGLKFMVYLQKENIIDESGMPKERFSAEFPKEGPSILRIQQVVRGDSAAYFCASSPGTAKGTNEKLFFGSGTQLSVL.

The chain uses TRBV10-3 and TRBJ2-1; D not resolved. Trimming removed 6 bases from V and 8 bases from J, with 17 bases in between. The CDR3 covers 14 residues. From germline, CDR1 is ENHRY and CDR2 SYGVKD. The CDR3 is CAIRANSPWDEQFF. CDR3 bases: TGTGCCATCAGGGCTAACTCTCCCTGGGATGAGCAGTTCTTC.

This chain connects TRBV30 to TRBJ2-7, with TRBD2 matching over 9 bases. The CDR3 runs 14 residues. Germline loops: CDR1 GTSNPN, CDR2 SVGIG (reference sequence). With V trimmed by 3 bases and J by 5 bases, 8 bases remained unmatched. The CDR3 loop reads CAWSSSGGGNEQYF. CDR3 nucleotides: TGTGCCTGGAGCAGTAGCGGGGGAGGCAACGAGCAGTACTTC.

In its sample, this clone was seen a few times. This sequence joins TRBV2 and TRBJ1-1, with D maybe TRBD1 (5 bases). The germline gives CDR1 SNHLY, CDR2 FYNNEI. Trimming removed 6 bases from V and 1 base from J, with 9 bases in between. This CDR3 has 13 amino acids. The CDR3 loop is CASRAGRNTEAFF. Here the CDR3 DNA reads TGTGCCAGCAGGGCAGGGAGGAACACTGAAGCTTTCTTT.

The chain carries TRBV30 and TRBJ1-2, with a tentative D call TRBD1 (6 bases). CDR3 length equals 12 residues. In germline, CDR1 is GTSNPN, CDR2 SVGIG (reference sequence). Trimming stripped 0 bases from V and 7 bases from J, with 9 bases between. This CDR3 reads CAWSVGGSGYTF. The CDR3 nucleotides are TGTGCCTGGAGTGTCGGGGGCAGTGGCTACACCTTC.

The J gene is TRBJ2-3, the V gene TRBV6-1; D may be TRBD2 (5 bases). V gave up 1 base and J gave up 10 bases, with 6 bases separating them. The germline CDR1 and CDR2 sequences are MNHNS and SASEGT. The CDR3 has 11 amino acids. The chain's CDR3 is CASSEVEAQYF. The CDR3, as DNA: TGTGCCAGCAGTGAAGTGGAGGCGCAGTATTTT.

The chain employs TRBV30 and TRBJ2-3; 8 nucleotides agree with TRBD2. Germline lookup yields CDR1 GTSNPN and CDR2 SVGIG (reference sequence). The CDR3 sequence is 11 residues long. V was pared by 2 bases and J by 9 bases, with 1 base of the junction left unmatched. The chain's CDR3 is CAWSRTSTQYF. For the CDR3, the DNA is TGTGCCTGGAGTAGGACTAGCACGCAGTATTTT. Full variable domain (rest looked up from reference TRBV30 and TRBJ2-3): SQTIHQWPATLVQPVGSPLSLECTVEGTSNPNLYWYRQAAGRGLQLLFYSVGIGQISSEVPQNLSASRPQDRQFILSSKKLLLSDSGFYLCAWSRTSTQYFGPGTRLTVL.

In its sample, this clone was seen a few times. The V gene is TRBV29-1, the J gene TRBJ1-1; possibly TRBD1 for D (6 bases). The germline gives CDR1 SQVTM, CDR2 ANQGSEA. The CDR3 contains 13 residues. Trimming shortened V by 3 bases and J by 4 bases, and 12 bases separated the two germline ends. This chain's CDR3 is CSVEEGGSTEAFF. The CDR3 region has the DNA TGCAGCGTTGAGGAGGGGGGTAGCACTGAAGCTTTCTTT.

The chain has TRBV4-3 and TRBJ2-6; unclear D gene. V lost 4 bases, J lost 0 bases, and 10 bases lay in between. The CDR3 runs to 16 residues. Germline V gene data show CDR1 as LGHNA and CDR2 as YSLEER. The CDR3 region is CASSPGVLSGANVLTF. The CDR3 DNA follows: TGCGCCAGCAGCCCTGGCGTACTCTCTGGGGCCAACGTCCTGACTTTC.